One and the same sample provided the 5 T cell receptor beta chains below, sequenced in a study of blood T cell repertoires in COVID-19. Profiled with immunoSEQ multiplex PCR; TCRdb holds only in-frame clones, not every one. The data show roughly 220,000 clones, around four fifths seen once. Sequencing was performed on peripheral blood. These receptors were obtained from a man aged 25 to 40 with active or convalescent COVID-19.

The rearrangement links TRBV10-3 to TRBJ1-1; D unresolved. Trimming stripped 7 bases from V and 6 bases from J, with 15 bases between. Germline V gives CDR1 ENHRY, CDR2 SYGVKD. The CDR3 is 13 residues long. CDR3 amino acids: CAITERTSSEAFF. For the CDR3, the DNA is TGTGCCATCACCGAGCGGACCTCGTCTGAAGCTTTCTTT.

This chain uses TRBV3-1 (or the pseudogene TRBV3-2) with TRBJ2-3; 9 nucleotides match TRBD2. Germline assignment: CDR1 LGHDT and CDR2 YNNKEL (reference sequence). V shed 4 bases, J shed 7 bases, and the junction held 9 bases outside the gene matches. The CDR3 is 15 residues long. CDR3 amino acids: CASSPSGGTLHTQYF. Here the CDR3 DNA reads TGTGCCAGCAGCCCGAGCGGGGGGACCCTTCATACGCAGTATTTT.

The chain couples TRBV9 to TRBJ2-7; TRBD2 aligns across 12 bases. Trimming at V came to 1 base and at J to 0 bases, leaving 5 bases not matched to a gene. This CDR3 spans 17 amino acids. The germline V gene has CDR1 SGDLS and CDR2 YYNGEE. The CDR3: CASSVLAGGSGSYEQYF. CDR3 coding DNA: TGTGCCAGCAGCGTACTAGCGGGAGGGTCGGGCTCCTACGAGCAGTACTTC.

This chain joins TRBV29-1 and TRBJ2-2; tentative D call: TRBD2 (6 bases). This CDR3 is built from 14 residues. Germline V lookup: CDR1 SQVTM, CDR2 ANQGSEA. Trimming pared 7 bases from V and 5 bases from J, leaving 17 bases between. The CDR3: CSAQRRGWTGELFF. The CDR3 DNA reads TGCAGCGCTCAAAGGAGGGGTTGGACCGGGGAGCTGTTTTTT.

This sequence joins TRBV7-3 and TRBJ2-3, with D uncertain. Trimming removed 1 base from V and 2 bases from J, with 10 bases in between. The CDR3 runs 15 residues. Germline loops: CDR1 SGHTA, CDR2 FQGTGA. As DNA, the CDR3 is TGTGCCAGCAGCTTAATGGGCAGTAACACAGATACGCAGTATTTT. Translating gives CASSLMGSNTDTQYF.